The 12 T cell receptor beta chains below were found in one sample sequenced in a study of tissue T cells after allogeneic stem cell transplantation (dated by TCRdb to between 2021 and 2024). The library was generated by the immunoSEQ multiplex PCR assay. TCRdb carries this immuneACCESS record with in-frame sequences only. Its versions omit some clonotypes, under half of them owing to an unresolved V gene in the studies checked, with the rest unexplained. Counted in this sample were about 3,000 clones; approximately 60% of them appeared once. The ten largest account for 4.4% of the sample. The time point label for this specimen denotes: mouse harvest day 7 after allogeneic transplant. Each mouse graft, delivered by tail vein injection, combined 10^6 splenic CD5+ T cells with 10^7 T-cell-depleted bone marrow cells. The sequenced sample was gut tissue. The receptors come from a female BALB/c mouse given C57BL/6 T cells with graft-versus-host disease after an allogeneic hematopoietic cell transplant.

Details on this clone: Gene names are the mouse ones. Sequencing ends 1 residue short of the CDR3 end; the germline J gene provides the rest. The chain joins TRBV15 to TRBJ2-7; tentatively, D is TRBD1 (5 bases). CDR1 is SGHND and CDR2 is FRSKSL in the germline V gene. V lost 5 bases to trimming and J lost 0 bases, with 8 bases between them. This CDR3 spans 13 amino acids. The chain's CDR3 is CASSRTPSYEQYF. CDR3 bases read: TGTGCCAGCAGTCGGACACCCTCCTATGAACAGTAC.

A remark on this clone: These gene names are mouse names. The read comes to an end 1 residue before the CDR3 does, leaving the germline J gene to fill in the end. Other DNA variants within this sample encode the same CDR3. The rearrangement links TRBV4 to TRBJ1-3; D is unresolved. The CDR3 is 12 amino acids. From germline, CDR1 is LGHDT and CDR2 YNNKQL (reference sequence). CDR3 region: CASGVSGNTLYF. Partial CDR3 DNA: TGTGCAAGCGGGGTTTCTGGAAATACGCTCTAT.

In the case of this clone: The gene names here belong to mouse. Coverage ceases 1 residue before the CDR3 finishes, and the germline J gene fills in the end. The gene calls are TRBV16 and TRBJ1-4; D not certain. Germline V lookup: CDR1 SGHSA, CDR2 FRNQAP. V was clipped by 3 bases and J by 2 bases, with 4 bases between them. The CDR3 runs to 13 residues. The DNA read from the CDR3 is TGTGCAAGCAGCTTTTCCTCCAACGAAAGATTATTT. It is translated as CASSFSSNERLF. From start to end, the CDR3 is CASSFSSNERLFF.

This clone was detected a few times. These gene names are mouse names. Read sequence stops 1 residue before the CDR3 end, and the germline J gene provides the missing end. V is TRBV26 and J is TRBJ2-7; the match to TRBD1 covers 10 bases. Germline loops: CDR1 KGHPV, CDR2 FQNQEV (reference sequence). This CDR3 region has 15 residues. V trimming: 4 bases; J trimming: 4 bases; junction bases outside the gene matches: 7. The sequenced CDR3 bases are TGTGCCAGCAGTCGCCGGGACAGGGGACCTTATGAACAGTAC. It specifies CASSRRDRGPYEQY. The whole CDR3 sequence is CASSRRDRGPYEQYF.

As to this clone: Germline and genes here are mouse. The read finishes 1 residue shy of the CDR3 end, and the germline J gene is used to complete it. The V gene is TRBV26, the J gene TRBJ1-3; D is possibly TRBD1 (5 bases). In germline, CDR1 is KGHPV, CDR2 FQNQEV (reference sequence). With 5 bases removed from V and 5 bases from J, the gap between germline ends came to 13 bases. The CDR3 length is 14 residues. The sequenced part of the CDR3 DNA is TGTGCCAGCAGTTTGACAGAGTCCCGAAATACGCTCTAT. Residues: CASSLTESRNTLY. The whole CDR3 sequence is CASSLTESRNTLYF.

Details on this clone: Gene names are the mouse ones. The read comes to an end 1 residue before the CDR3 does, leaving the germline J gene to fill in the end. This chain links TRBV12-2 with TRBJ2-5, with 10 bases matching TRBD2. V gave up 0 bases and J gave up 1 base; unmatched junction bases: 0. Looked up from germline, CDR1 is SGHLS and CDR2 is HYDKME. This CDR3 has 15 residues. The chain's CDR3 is CASSLDWGDQDTQYF. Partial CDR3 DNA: TGTGCCAGCTCTCTCGACTGGGGGGACCAAGACACCCAGTAC. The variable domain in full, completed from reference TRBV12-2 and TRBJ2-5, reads NSGVVQSPRYIIKGKGERSILKCIPISGHLSVAWYQQTQGQELKFFIQHYDKMERDKGNLPSRFSVQQFDDYHSEMNMSALELEDSAVYFCASSLDWGDQDTQYFGPGTRLLVL.

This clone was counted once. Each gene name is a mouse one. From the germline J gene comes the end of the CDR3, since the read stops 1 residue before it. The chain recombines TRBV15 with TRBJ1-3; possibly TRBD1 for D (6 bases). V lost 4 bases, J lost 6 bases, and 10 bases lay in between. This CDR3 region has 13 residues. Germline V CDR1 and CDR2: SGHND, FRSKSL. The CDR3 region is CASSSGTTNTLYF. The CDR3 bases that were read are TGTGCCAGCAGTTCTGGGACAACAAATACGCTCTAT.

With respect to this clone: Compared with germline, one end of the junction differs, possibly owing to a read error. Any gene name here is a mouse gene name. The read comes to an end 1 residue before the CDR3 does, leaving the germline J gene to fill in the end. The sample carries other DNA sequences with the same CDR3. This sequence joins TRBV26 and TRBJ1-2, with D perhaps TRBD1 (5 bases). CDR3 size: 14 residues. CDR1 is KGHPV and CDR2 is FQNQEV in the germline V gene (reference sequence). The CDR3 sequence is CASSRGHSNSDYTF. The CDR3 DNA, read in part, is TGTGCTAGCAGTCGAGGACATTCAAACTCCGACTACACC.

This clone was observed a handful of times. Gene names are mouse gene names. The sequenced part of the CDR3 DNA is TGTGCCAGCTCTCTCTCGGGGGGGAGCTCCTATGAACAGTAC. Its translation: CASSLSGGSSYEQY. The whole CDR3 is CASSLSGGSSYEQYF. The chain links TRBV12-1 to TRBJ2-7; 7 nucleotides line up with TRBD2. The read comes to an end 1 residue before the CDR3 does, leaving the germline J gene to fill in the end. The CDR3 loop spans 15 amino acids. Germline V gene sequence: CDR1 SGHSN, CDR2 HYEKVE. J lost 0 bases, V lost 0 bases, and 4 bases had no gene match. Variable domain in full (rest from reference TRBV12-1 and TRBJ2-7): DSGVVQSPRHIIKEKGGRSVLTCIPISGHSNVVWYQQTLGKELKFLIQHYEKVERDKGFLPSRFSVQQFDDYHSEMNMSALELEDSAMYFCASSLSGGSSYEQYFGPGTRLTVL.

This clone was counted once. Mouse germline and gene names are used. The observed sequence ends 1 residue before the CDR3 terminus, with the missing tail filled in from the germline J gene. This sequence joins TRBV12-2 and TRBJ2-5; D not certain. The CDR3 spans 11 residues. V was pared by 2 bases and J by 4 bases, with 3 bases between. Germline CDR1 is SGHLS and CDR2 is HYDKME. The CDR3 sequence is CASSPKDTQYF. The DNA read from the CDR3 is TGTGCCAGCTCTCCTAAAGACACCCAGTAC.

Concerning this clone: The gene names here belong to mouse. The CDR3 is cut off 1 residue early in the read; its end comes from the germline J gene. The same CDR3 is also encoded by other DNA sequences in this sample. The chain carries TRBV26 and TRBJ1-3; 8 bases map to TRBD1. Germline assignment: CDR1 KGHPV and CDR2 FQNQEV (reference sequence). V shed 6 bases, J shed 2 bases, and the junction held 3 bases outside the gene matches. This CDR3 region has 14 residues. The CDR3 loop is CASSPDRAGNTLYF. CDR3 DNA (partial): TGTGCCAGCAGCCCGGACAGGGCTGGAAATACGCTCTAT.

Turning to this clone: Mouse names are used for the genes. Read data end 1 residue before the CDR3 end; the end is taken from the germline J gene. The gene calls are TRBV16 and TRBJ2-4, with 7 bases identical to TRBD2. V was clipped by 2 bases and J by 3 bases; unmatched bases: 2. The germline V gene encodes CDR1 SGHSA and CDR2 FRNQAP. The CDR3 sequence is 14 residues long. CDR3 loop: CASSLRGGQNTLYF. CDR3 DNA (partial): TGTGCAAGCAGCTTACGGGGGGGGCAAAACACCTTGTAC.